This T cell receptor beta chain was documented in a study of T-cell memory formation after mild COVID-19. Via MiXCR, TCRdb re-called the 5' RACE reads, giving one row per CDR3 protein. This sample has a few hundred thousand distinct CDR3 sequences, with roughly 15% found just once. Specimen: PBMCs or a T cell subset sorted from them (not recorded which). This receptor was taken from a man aged 18 to 29 who had mild COVID-19 (a few samples of this study predate the infection). Cell type and time point are not known.

DNA of the CDR3: TGTGCCATCAGCCCGGTCTATACCGGGGAGCTGTTTTTT. It translates to CAISPVYTGELFF. This sequence joins TRBV10-3 and TRBJ2-2; unclear D gene. The CDR3 length is 13 residues. The V gene lost 6 bases and the J gene lost 5 bases, with 10 bases spanning the gap. The germline V gene has CDR1 ENHRY and CDR2 SYGVKD.